This T cell receptor (beta chain) comes out of a study of T cells after yellow fever vaccination. Study-level information: Preparation of the low-cell-number fractions used SMART-Seq v4 Ultra Low Input. Study findings and constraints: Abundant bulk-population clonotypes could contaminate the FACS-sorted repertoires. Few clonotypes appeared in both CD4 and CD8 compartments. Among primary-vaccination clones, most reappeared after the booster, at approximately 97% for CD4 and roughly 90% for CD8.

This clonotype turned up a few times. What it recognizes is unknown. CDR1 and CDR2 from the germline V gene are SGHRS and YFSETQ. The CDR3 sequence is 14 residues long. The ends were cut back, 0 bases at V and 14 bases at J, with 18 bases in the middle. TCRdb fed the 5' RACE reads into MiXCR, producing one record per CDR3 protein. The sample lists under 500,000 distinct CDR3 sequences; around 19% were seen once. V usage is TRBV5-1 and J usage is TRBJ2-1; D is possibly TRBD1 (6 bases). This clonotype was obtained from a man aged 18 to 30 who received the YFV17D yellow fever vaccine. The sample consisted of PBMCs, taken before the yellow fever booster vaccination. The CDR3 protein is CASSLGAGQTPKFF. The DNA of the CDR3 is TGCGCCAGCAGCTTGGGTGCCGGACAGACGCCAAAGTTCTTC.